The present entry profiles one TCR beta chain with its context. The antigen is unknown. Primers: 60 Vbeta forward and 13 Jbeta reverse. The data were produced by immunoSEQ multiplex PCR, yet TCRdb's version contains in-frame clones alone and is incomplete. There are 45,000 or so clones in the sample, with roughly 7.3% held by the top ten. This record belongs to a study of cytomegalovirus exposure and HLA in healthy donors. Germline V lookup: CDR1 SGHDT, CDR2 YYEEEE. Trimming took 1 base from V and 6 from J, leaving 13 bases between them. The CDR3 totals 15 residues. Points from the study as a whole: A missense DCLRE1C variant was associated with V- and J-gene trimming of TCR beta chains in a later analysis, and an independent cohort replicated the association.

The receptor's source is a male donor in good health and CMV-seronegative. Material: PBMCs. The chain is built from TRBV5-6 and TRBJ1-4; TRBD1 might be the D (5 bases). The CDR3 DNA reads TGTGCCAGCAGCTTGCTTCGAGTAGGGGATGAAAAACTGTTTTTT. It translates to CASSLLRVGDEKLFF. The whole variable domain, remainder taken from reference TRBV5-6 and TRBJ1-4, is DAGVTQSPTHLIKTRGQQVTLRCSPKSGHDTVSWYQQALGQGPQFIFQYYEEEERQRGNFPDRFSGHQFPNYSSELNVNALLLGDSALYLCASSLLRVGDEKLFFGSGTQLSVL.